Below, 27 T cell receptor beta chains from the same sample are listed, as sequenced in a study of Tregs in tolerant kidney transplant recipients. Profiled with immunoSEQ multiplex PCR; TCRdb holds only in-frame clones, not every one. The sample has approximately 81,000 clones, roughly 90% seen once. Mixed chimerism was transient after nonmyeloablative marrow transplants from related graft donors. The material sequenced was CD4+ T cells from blood (PBMCs), taken 24 months after the transplant. Receptor source: a human patient who received a combined kidney and bone marrow transplant. Some T cells may originate from the graft donor.

The chain links TRBV7-8 to TRBJ2-7, with TRBD2 identical over 8 bases. The CDR3 spans 17 residues. Trimming took 5 bases from V and 2 from J; bases not matched to a gene: 14. Germline CDR1 and CDR2: SGHVS and FQNEAQ. The CDR3 DNA reads as TGTGCCAGCAGCCCGACGGGGGGGGACTACCGGGCCTACGAGCAGTACTTC. Translated, it gives CASSPTGGDYRAYEQYF.

V gene TRBV4-2 combines with J gene TRBJ2-2; TRBD1 aligns across 7 bases. The CDR3 consists of 15 residues. V shed 3 bases and J 4 bases; nucleotides not matched to a gene: 5. Per germline, CDR1 LGHNA and CDR2 YNFKEQ. The CDR3 is CASSQRGRGTGELFF. As DNA, the CDR3 is TGTGCCAGCAGCCAGAGGGGGCGAGGCACCGGGGAGCTGTTTTTT.

This chain connects TRBV5-1 to TRBJ2-7; D possibly corresponds to TRBD1 (6 bases). V dropped 3 bases and J dropped 2 bases, with 12 bases sitting between them. The germline V gene has CDR1 SGHRS and CDR2 YFSETQ. CDR3 size: 14 residues. The CDR3 loop reads CASSSGTYTYEQYF. The CDR3 nucleotides are TGCGCCAGCAGCTCTGGGACATACACCTACGAGCAGTACTTC.

This clone was counted once. The chain carries TRBV6-5 and TRBJ2-5; tentative D call: TRBD1 (5 bases). The J call is uncertain, as TRBJ2-7 better fits the DNA end. Germline V gene data show CDR1 as MNHEY and CDR2 as SVGAGI. CDR3 size: 14 residues. The CDR3 DNA sequence: TGTGCCAGCAGTTACGGTCGGCAGGGTGACGAGCAGTACTTC. Its translation: CASSYGRQGDEQYF.

This sequence joins TRBV6-1 and TRBJ1-2; 7 bases align to TRBD1. The V and J ends lost 0 bases and 7 bases, in that order; junction bases with no gene match: 8. The CDR3 has 15 amino acids. Germline V lookup: CDR1 MNHNS, CDR2 SASEGT. The CDR3: CASSEALAGGSGYTF. The CDR3 nucleotides read TGTGCCAGCAGTGAAGCTTTGGCAGGGGGTAGTGGCTACACCTTC.

The V and J genes are TRBV5-5 and TRBJ1-5; 9 nucleotides align to TRBD1. Germline loops: CDR1 SGHKS, CDR2 YYEKEE (reference sequence). The CDR3 consists of 16 residues. V gave up 2 bases and J gave up 2 bases; unmatched junction bases: 5. In DNA form, the CDR3 reads TGTGCCAGCAGCTTTTCTAGGACAGGGGGCAATCAGCCCCAGCATTTT. This translates into CASSFSRTGGNQPQHF.

V usage is TRBV7-9 and J usage is TRBJ1-3; D gene ambiguous. The length of the CDR3 is 17 residues. CDR1 SEHNR and CDR2 FQNEAQ come from the germline V gene (reference sequence). Trimming removed 7 bases at V and 0 bases at J, with 19 bases between. The CDR3 coding sequence is TGTGCCAGCAAACGTTTGGCGGCTCTAATCTCTGGAAACACCATATATTTT. Protein product: CASKRLAALISGNTIYF.

The rearrangement links TRBV19 to TRBJ2-7; 7 bases fit TRBD1. The CDR3 length is 14 residues. The germline V gene encodes CDR1 LNHDA and CDR2 SQIVND (reference sequence). Trimming took 3 bases from V and 3 from J; bases not matched to a gene: 5. CDR3 protein: CASSMADRVYEQYF. The CDR3 DNA sequence: TGTGCCAGTAGTATGGCCGACAGGGTCTACGAGCAGTACTTC.

V is TRBV11-3 and J is TRBJ2-3, with 10 bases aligning to TRBD1. J was trimmed by 4 bases and V by 5 bases; bases with no gene match: 3. The length of the CDR3 is 14 residues. Germline V lookup: CDR1 SGHNT, CDR2 YENEEA. The CDR3 bases are TGTGCCAGCAGCGCGGGACAGGGGTCAGATACGCAGTATTTT. It specifies CASSAGQGSDTQYF.

This rearrangement joins TRBV6-1 to TRBJ2-7; TRBD1 might be the D (5 bases). Trimming shortened V by 11 bases and J by 0 bases, and 20 bases separated the two germline ends. The CDR3 is 15 amino acids. The germline V gene has CDR1 MNHNS and CDR2 SASEGT. The CDR3 loop reads CASVTSAGPSYEQYF. CDR3 nucleotides: TGTGCCTCGGTCACCTCGGCAGGGCCCTCCTACGAGCAGTACTTC.

This clone was counted a few times. The V call is TRBV2, the J call TRBJ1-1; no clear D gene. V was clipped by 6 bases and J by 2 bases, with 13 bases between them. This CDR3 has 14 amino acids. CDR1 SNHLY and CDR2 FYNNEI come from the germline V gene. The CDR3 DNA follows: TGTGCCAGCAGACTCAGGACTCCTAACACTGAAGCTTTCTTT. Translation gives CASRLRTPNTEAFF.

The chain carries TRBV23-1 and TRBJ1-5; D not certain. TRBV23-1 is assigned to the ORF class and has an uncertain function. V was clipped by 2 bases and J by 0 bases, with 14 bases between them. The CDR3 extends over 17 amino acids. CDR3 loop: CASSQVMAEGSNQPQHF. The CDR3, as DNA: TGCGCCAGCAGTCAAGTAATGGCGGAGGGTAGCAATCAGCCCCAGCATTTT.

The rearrangement uses TRBV6-6 and TRBJ2-3, with 12 bases aligning to TRBD2. Trimming removed 2 bases from V and 5 bases from J; junction bases left unmatched: 5. The germline gives CDR1 MNHNY, CDR2 SVGAGI (reference sequence). This CDR3 comprises 16 residues. CDR3 DNA sequence: TGTGCCAGCAGTTACCCTAGCGGGAGGGCCGAAGATACGCAGTATTTT. Translating gives CASSYPSGRAEDTQYF.

This clone was counted between two and nine times. V gene TRBV6-6 combines with J gene TRBJ1-3; tentatively, D is TRBD1 (6 bases). V was cut by 2 bases and J by 5 bases, with 10 bases left in between. The CDR3 contains 14 residues. The germline CDR1 and CDR2 sequences are MNHNY and SVGAGI (reference sequence). Here the CDR3 reads CASSYQGFRNTIYF. In nucleotides, the CDR3 is TGTGCCAGCAGTTACCAGGGGTTCAGAAACACCATATATTTT.

V is TRBV6-5 and J is TRBJ1-2; D is perhaps TRBD1 (5 bases). The V end was cut by 7 bases, the J end by 6 bases, with 15 bases between. CDR3 length: 13 residues. Germline loops: CDR1 MNHEY, CDR2 SVGAGI. The CDR3 is CASTRWGEDGYTF. For the CDR3, the DNA is TGTGCCAGCACCCGGTGGGGGGAGGATGGCTACACCTTC.

In this sample, this clone turned up a few times. The chain links TRBV2 to TRBJ2-6; 9 nucleotides align to TRBD1. Germline V lookup: CDR1 SNHLY, CDR2 FYNNEI. The J segment lost 0 bases and the V segment lost 9 bases, leaving 6 bases of the junction unmatched. The length of the CDR3 is 16 residues. The CDR3 spells CARADRGLSGANVLTF. In DNA, the CDR3 is TGTGCCAGGGCGGACAGGGGCCTCTCTGGGGCCAACGTCCTGACTTTC.

The chain has TRBV5-1 and TRBJ2-7; a weak D match, TRBD1 (5 bases). Germline V gives CDR1 SGHRS, CDR2 YFSETQ. Trimming took off 4 bases at V and 3 bases at J, with 14 bases between the two ends. The CDR3 extends over 14 amino acids. CDR3 in amino acids: CASSAQGMSYEQYF. The DNA for the CDR3 is TGCGCCAGCAGCGCTCAGGGTATGAGCTACGAGCAGTACTTC. Based on the CDR3 plus reference TRBV5-1 and TRBJ2-7, the full variable domain is KAGVTQTPRYLIKTRGQQVTLSCSPISGHRSVSWYQQTPGQGLQFLFEYFSETQRNKGNFPGRFSGRQFSNSRSEMNVSTLELGDSALYLCASSAQGMSYEQYFGPGTRLTVT.

This clone appeared a single time. The chain uses TRBV14 and TRBJ2-2; 7 bases agree with TRBD1. The CDR3 runs to 16 residues. Germline-derived CDR1 and CDR2 are SGHDN and FVKESK. J was trimmed by 0 bases and V by 7 bases; bases with no gene match: 8. The CDR3 DNA reads TGTGCCAGCACCCACACAGGGGCGGCGAACACCGGGGAGCTGTTTTTT. Protein: CASTHTGAANTGELFF. The full variable domain, with the rest looked up from reference TRBV14 and TRBJ2-2, is EAGVTQFPSHSVIEKGQTVTLRCDPISGHDNLYWYRRVMGKEIKFLLHFVKESKQDESGMPNNRFLAERTGGTYSTLKVQPAELEDSGVYFCASTHTGAANTGELFFGEGSRLTVL.

The chain recombines TRBV5-1 with TRBJ2-7; D remains ambiguous. The CDR3 loop spans 12 amino acids. V gave up 2 bases and J gave up 3 bases, with 6 bases separating them. The germline V gene has CDR1 SGHRS and CDR2 YFSETQ. The CDR3 is CASSFTGYEQYF. In DNA form, the CDR3 reads TGCGCCAGCAGCTTTACCGGCTACGAGCAGTACTTC.

The chain couples TRBV5-1 to TRBJ1-3; 7 bases are shared with TRBD1. CDR1 and CDR2 (germline): SGHRS, YFSETQ. This CDR3 has 16 amino acids. J lost 3 bases, V lost 0 bases, and 6 bases had no gene match. CDR3 region: CASSLGRGIGGNTIYF. The CDR3 DNA reads TGCGCCAGCAGCTTGGGCAGGGGGATTGGTGGAAACACCATATATTTT. Full variable domain (outside the CDR3, taken from reference TRBV5-1 and TRBJ1-3): KAGVTQTPRYLIKTRGQQVTLSCSPISGHRSVSWYQQTPGQGLQFLFEYFSETQRNKGNFPGRFSGRQFSNSRSEMNVSTLELGDSALYLCASSLGRGIGGNTIYFGEGSWLTVV.

The V and J genes are TRBV30 and TRBJ2-7, with TRBD2 identical over 12 bases. V lost 4 bases to trimming and J lost 2 bases; unmatched junction nucleotides: 0. The CDR3 has 13 residues. CDR1 GTSNPN and CDR2 SVGIG come from the germline V gene (reference sequence). In DNA, the CDR3 is TGTGCCTGGACTAGCGGGGGGGCCTACGAGCAGTACTTC. Protein: CAWTSGGAYEQYF.

The J gene is TRBJ2-5, the V gene TRBV11-2; possibly TRBD1 for D (6 bases). Germline CDR1 and CDR2: SGHAT and FQNNGV. This CDR3 has 17 amino acids. Trimming pared 5 bases from V and 4 bases from J, leaving 23 bases between. The CDR3 DNA reads TGTGCCAGCAGCACACCAGGGGCATTAGGCGCAGGAGAGACCCAGTACTTC. Translating gives CASSTPGALGAGETQYF.

The CDR3 DNA reads as TGTGCCAGTAGTCCCGGCCGGGTCCAGGGGGGCACTGAAGCTTTCTTT. As protein: CASSPGRVQGGTEAFF. This chain connects TRBV19 to TRBJ1-1; 7 bases fit TRBD1. CDR3 length: 16 residues. The V and J ends lost 5 bases and 4 bases, in that order; junction bases with no gene match: 13. Germline lookup yields CDR1 LNHDA and CDR2 SQIVND (reference sequence).

The chain links TRBV9 to TRBJ2-2; TRBD1 matches 12 bases. CDR3 length: 17 residues. Germline V lookup: CDR1 SGDLS, CDR2 YYNGEE. The V segment lost 0 bases and the J segment 6 bases; nucleotides outside the gene matches: 6. The CDR3 sequence: CASSVAGQGASAGELFF. The DNA for the CDR3 is TGTGCCAGCAGCGTAGCGGGACAGGGGGCTTCGGCCGGGGAGCTGTTTTTT.

The rearrangement links TRBV28 to TRBJ2-2; D is possibly TRBD1 (6 bases). Germline CDR1 MDHEN, CDR2 SYDVKM. V lost 5 bases, J lost 1 base, and 8 bases lay in between. This CDR3 is built from 14 residues. Here the CDR3 DNA reads TGTGCCAGCAGTGTGACAGGGAACACCGGGGAGCTGTTTTTT. It translates to CASSVTGNTGELFF.

The chain uses TRBV15 and TRBJ2-7; TRBD1 might be the D (6 bases). V lost 0 bases to trimming and J lost 3 bases, with 12 bases between them. This CDR3 has 15 amino acids. The germline gives CDR1 LNHNV, CDR2 YYDKDF (reference sequence). CDR3 in amino acids: CATSRDPGVHYEQYF. The DNA for the CDR3 is TGTGCCACCAGCAGAGATCCAGGGGTTCACTACGAGCAGTACTTC.

This chain joins TRBV5-4 and TRBJ2-3, with a weak D call TRBD2 (6 bases). CDR1 and CDR2 (germline): SGHNT, YYREEE (reference sequence). The V end lost 0 bases, the J end lost 6 bases, and 14 bases lay between the germline ends. The CDR3 contains 15 residues. The CDR3 sequence is CASSLGRLRGDTQYF. The CDR3 DNA sequence: TGTGCCAGCAGCTTGGGCCGACTCCGGGGGGATACGCAGTATTTT.